These 16 T cell receptor beta chains were sequenced from one sample in a study of identical twins. TCRdb reprocessed the 5' RACE reads with MiXCR, giving one entry per CDR3 protein. Of some 630,000 distinct CDR3 sequences in the sample, roughly 7.2% were seen once. Separately, the same data were catalogued under a study of yellow fever vaccine responses in identical twins.

Sequencing was carried out using PBMCs. The receptors originated from a woman between 18 and 30 years old in good health.

This clonotype was picked up a small number of times. The CDR3 DNA reads as TGTGCCAGCAGCCCAGTAACAGGGCGGACTGAAGCTTTCTTT. Translated: CASSPVTGRTEAFF. The chain is built from TRBV14 and TRBJ1-1; D perhaps matches TRBD1 (6 bases). Germline loops: CDR1 SGHDN, CDR2 FVKESK. The CDR3 consists of 14 residues. V lost 4 bases and J lost 5, with 14 bases in between.

This clonotype was seen many times. The chain joins TRBV20-1 to TRBJ1-3; unclear D gene. Trimming shortened V by 2 bases and J by 0 bases, and 8 bases separated the two germline ends. Germline V gene sequence: CDR1 DFQATT, CDR2 SNEGSKA (reference sequence). The CDR3 contains 14 residues. The CDR3 loop is CSARQVNSGNTIYF. CDR3 in DNA: TGCAGTGCTAGACAGGTGAACTCTGGAAACACCATATATTTT.

This clonotype was seen only a few times. This chain uses TRBV24-1 with TRBJ2-1; 13 bases are shared with TRBD2. Trimming took 0 bases from V and 8 from J; bases not matched to a gene: 6. Germline loops: CDR1 KGHDR, CDR2 SFDVKD. The CDR3 consists of 17 residues. CDR3 DNA sequence: TGTGCCACCAGTGATTTGCCACTAGCGGGAGGGCGATATGAGCAGTTCTTC. This codes for CATSDLPLAGGRYEQFF.

This clonotype was seen repeatedly, ten times or more. This chain connects TRBV12-3 or TRBV12-4 to TRBJ2-1; TRBD1 agrees at 9 bases. The J segment lost 2 bases and the V segment lost 3 bases, leaving 5 bases of the junction unmatched. The CDR3 covers 16 residues. This CDR3 reads CASSLGRDRAYNEQFF. In DNA form, the CDR3 reads TGTGCCAGCAGTTTGGGCCGGGACAGGGCCTACAATGAGCAGTTCTTC.

This clonotype has only a few counts. A much larger clone is a single base away; this may be a read error. J is TRBJ2-3 and V is TRBV7-3; maybe TRBD2 (5 bases). This CDR3 comprises 13 residues. Germline V gives CDR1 SGHTA, CDR2 FQGTGA. The CDR3 DNA reads as TGTGCCAGCAGCTTAACGGACTTGGGTACGCGGTATTTT. This codes for CASSLTDLGTRYF.

Note on this clonotype: A read error may be the cause here, since a much bigger clone is one base away. The chain carries TRBV4-1 and TRBJ2-3; D is unresolved. This CDR3 region has 17 residues. Trimming shortened V by 4 bases and J by 6 bases, and 23 bases separated the two germline ends. Per germline, CDR1 MGHRA and CDR2 YSYEKL. This CDR3 reads CASSLTGLGSIGDTQYF. In DNA, the CDR3 is TGCGCCAGCAGCCTCACGGGTCTGGGCTCTATCGGGGATACGCAGTATTTT.

This clonotype was picked up many times. V and J are TRBV12-3 or TRBV12-4 and TRBJ2-3, with 10 bases identical to TRBD2. This CDR3 has 16 residues. Trimming cost V 4 bases and J 5 bases; bases outside gene matches: 9. CDR3 nucleotide sequence: TGTGCCAGCAGTTCCCTAGCGGGGGAGGGGGGAGATACGCAGTATTTT. Translation gives CASSSLAGEGGDTQYF.

This sequence joins TRBV29-1 and TRBJ2-1; TRBD1 is a possible D gene (8 bases). CDR3 length: 14 residues. In germline, CDR1 is SQVTM, CDR2 ANQGSEA. Between the trimmed V and J ends, which lost 7 bases and 7 bases, there was a span of 20 bases. The CDR3: CSGQGTIGPNEQFF. Written as DNA, the CDR3 is TGCAGCGGACAGGGGACTATAGGCCCGAATGAGCAGTTCTTC.

This clonotype was found a few times. The V gene is TRBV12-3 or TRBV12-4, the J gene TRBJ2-5; a weak D match, TRBD2 (5 bases). The V end was cut by 6 bases, the J end by 7 bases, with 18 bases between. CDR3 length equals 14 residues. The CDR3 protein is CASRLSGVPGTQYF. The CDR3 DNA follows: TGTGCCAGCAGACTATCCGGGGTGCCTGGGACCCAGTACTTC.

This clonotype appeared a few times. The V gene is TRBV11-2, the J gene TRBJ1-6; 9 bases are shared with TRBD1. Germline-derived CDR1 and CDR2 are SGHAT and FQNNGV. CDR3 length: 16 amino acids. The V gene end was trimmed by 7 bases and the J gene end by 10 bases; junction bases not matched to a gene: 14. In nucleotides, the CDR3 is TGTGCCAGCACCATTGTTCAGGGACAGGGTGGATCACCCCTCCACTTT. It codes for CASTIVQGQGGSPLHF.

V and J are TRBV20-1 and TRBJ2-3, with 12 bases aligning to TRBD2. CDR1 DFQATT and CDR2 SNEGSKA come from the germline V gene (reference sequence). Trimming at V came to 6 bases and at J to 7 bases, leaving 5 bases not matched to a gene. The length of the CDR3 is 13 residues. The CDR3 region is CSAKTSGGYTQYF. The CDR3, as DNA: TGCAGTGCGAAGACTAGCGGGGGATATACGCAGTATTTT.

The CDR3 is CASIRRTSGRAGGTGELFF. The CDR3 coding sequence is TGTGCCAGCATACGCAGGACTAGCGGGAGGGCCGGTGGAACCGGGGAGCTGTTTTTT. The chain couples TRBV2 to TRBJ2-2; TRBD2 matches at 15 bases. CDR1 is SNHLY, CDR2 FYNNEI, per germline. V gave up 7 bases and J gave up 5 bases; unmatched junction bases: 14. This CDR3 region has 19 residues.

This clonotype was observed many times. The rearrangement links TRBV5-6 to TRBJ2-1, with 8 bases lining up with TRBD1. The CDR3 has 15 amino acids. CDR1 SGHDT and CDR2 YYEEEE come from the germline V gene. J gave up 4 bases and V 4 bases, and 7 bases lay outside the gene matches. CDR3 in amino acids: CASSHRGWVYNEQFF. CDR3 in DNA: TGTGCCAGCAGCCACAGGGGGTGGGTTTACAATGAGCAGTTCTTC.

This clonotype was observed many times. The chain uses TRBV28 and TRBJ2-7; tentatively, D is TRBD1 (6 bases). Per germline, CDR1 MDHEN and CDR2 SYDVKM. Trimming removed 2 bases from V and 4 bases from J, with 9 bases in between. This CDR3 has 13 amino acids. CDR3 DNA sequence: TGTGCCAGCAGTTTACTGGGGGCATACGAGCAGTACTTC. This sequence encodes CASSLLGAYEQYF.

The chain couples TRBV5-6 to TRBJ2-7; tentatively, D is TRBD1 (6 bases). The germline CDR1 and CDR2 sequences are SGHDT and YYEEEE. This CDR3 spans 12 amino acids. V was trimmed by 4 bases and J by 4 bases, leaving 9 bases between them. This CDR3 is CASSQDSYEQYV. The CDR3 DNA follows: TGTGCCAGCAGCCAGGACAGTTACGAGCAGTACGTC.

V gene TRBV6-5 combines with J gene TRBJ1-3; D ambiguous. CDR3 length: 16 amino acids. Germline loops: CDR1 MNHEY, CDR2 SVGAGI. Trimming shortened V by 0 bases and J by 1 base, and 10 bases separated the two germline ends. The CDR3 coding sequence is TGTGCCAGCAGTTACTCGACTCTCGCTTCTGGAAACACCATATATTTT. Its protein product is CASSYSTLASGNTIYF.